This is a list of T cell receptor beta chains from one sample in a study of beta chain features in type 1 diabetes. Libraries were prepared by immunoSEQ multiplex PCR; TCRdb keeps only in-frame clonotypes and omits some of them. The table includes almost 350,000 clones, 8% detected once. The sequenced sample was central memory CD4+ T cells from blood. The source is a young woman in good health. Both conserved end residues are part of each CDR3. The D gene is left open where the match is weak. Only part of the rows carry a size: once, few, many, or a class if the clone is expanded.

>TRBJ2-1|.|TRBV10-3|many
TGTGCCATCAGTGAGAGGGCTATTGAGCAGTTCTTC
CAISERAIEQFF
>TRBJ2-1|.|TRBV9|few
TGTGCCAGCAGCGACCCTCAGCTGGGAGCGAAGTTCTTC
CASSDPQLGAKFF
>TRBJ2-3|.|TRBV5-4|.
TGTGCCAGCAGCCAAGATTTTCATTCCGCAGATACGCAGTATTTT
CASSQDFHSADTQYF
>TRBJ2-5|.|TRBV28|few
TGTGCCAGCAGTTCGGGACTGCAAGAGACCCAGTACTTC
CASSSGLQETQYF
>TRBJ2-2|.|TRBV11-1|.
TGTGCCAGCAGCCCACGGCCCGGGGAGCTGTTTTTT
CASSPRPGELFF
>TRBJ2-5|.|TRBV7-2|few
TGTGCCAGCAGCCCCGTCGGCGGGCAAGAGACCCAGTACTTC
CASSPVGGQETQYF
>TRBJ2-3|.|TRBV4-2|few
TGTGCCAGCAGCCATCCCGGGACAAATCGCATAGTTGGCACAGATACGCAGTATTTT
CASSHPGTNRIVGTDTQYF
>TRBJ2-7|TRBD2|TRBV28|few
TGTGCCAGCAGTCTAGCGGGACCCTACGAGCAGTACTTC
CASSLAGPYEQYF
>TRBJ2-5|TRBD2|TRBV2|.
TGTGCCAGCAGCGGGGGACTAGCGGGCTCCCAAGAGACCCAGTACTTC
CASSGGLAGSQETQYF
>TRBJ1-2|TRBD1|TRBV28|few
TGTGCCAGCAGGCGGGGGGGACAGAACTATGGCTACACCTTC
CASRRGGQNYGYTF
>TRBJ2-1|.|TRBV7-3|.
TGTGCCAGCAGCCTAGGGACGAGCGCGAACAATGAGCAGTTCTTC
CASSLGTSANNEQFF
>TRBJ2-1|TRBD1|TRBV29-1|few
TGCAGCGGGGGACAGGGGAATGAGCAGTTCTTC
CSGGQGNEQFF
>TRBJ2-2|TRBD2|TRBV2|few
TGTGCCAGCAGTCTTGCCACTAGCGGGAGGGCCGGGGAGCTGTTTTTT
CASSLATSGRAGELFF
>TRBJ2-1|.|TRBV7-2|.
TGTGCCAGCAGCTTAGGTCCAGGGAACGCTGAGCAGTTCTTC
CASSLGPGNAEQFF
>TRBJ1-2|.|TRBV11-2|few
TGTGCCAGCAGCTTAGAACGACAGGTCTATGGCTACACCTTC
CASSLERQVYGYTF
>TRBJ2-1|.|TRBV21-1|many
TGTGCCAGCAGCAAAGAATTCAATGAGCAGTTCTTC
CASSKEFNEQFF
>TRBJ2-3|.|TRBV7-9|many
TGTGCCAGCAGCTTTGGGGGAGCAGATACGCAGTATTTT
CASSFGGADTQYF
>TRBJ1-5|.|TRBV19|.
TGTGCCAGTAGTCCGCAGGGACCGAATCAGCCCCAGCATTTT
CASSPQGPNQPQHF
>TRBJ2-1|.|TRBV7-2|few
TGTGCCAGCAGCTTAGTTAGAACTGAGCAGTTCTTC
CASSLVRTEQFF
>TRBJ2-2|.|TRBV11-3|.
TGTGCCAGCAGCTCTCAGGGAAGGGAGCTGTTTTTT
CASSSQGRELFF
>TRBJ2-1|.|TRBV19|many
TGTGCCAGTAGCCTAGACTCCTACTACAATGAGCAGTTCTTC
CASSLDSYYNEQFF
>TRBJ1-1|.|TRBV2|few
TGTGCCAGCAGTTACGTACCAAACACTGAAGCTTTCTTT
CASSYVPNTEAFF
>TRBJ2-7|.|TRBV9|.
TGTGCCAGCAGCCAGCAGAGCCTAGGGCGGGAGCAGTACTTC
CASSQQSLGREQYF
>TRBJ2-3|.|TRBV7-9|many
TGTGCCAGCAGCAGGGACAGCACAGATACGCAGTATTTT
CASSRDSTDTQYF
>TRBJ2-1|.|TRBV6-5|few
TGTGCCAGCAGTTATCGCTATGAGCAGTTCTTC
CASSYRYEQFF
>TRBJ2-5|.|TRBV5-4|few
TGTGCCAGCAGTTCGGTTACAGGGACTTCCCAAGAGACCCAGTACTTC
CASSSVTGTSQETQYF
>TRBJ2-1|.|TRBV28|.
TGTGCCAGCAGTTTGCCAGACTTAGTTGATGAGCAGTTCTTC
CASSLPDLVDEQFF